This TCR beta chain was recovered during a study of cytomegalovirus exposure and HLA in healthy donors. Regarding the study as a whole: Owing to their indistinguishability, certain V segments, notably TRBV6-2 and TRBV6-3, were excluded.

As to this clone: What it binds is not known.

PCR was performed using 60 Vbeta and 13 Jbeta primers. The table came from immunoSEQ multiplex PCR; TCRdb's copy has only in-frame clones and leaves some out. This table has around 91,000 clones, around three quarters appearing once. The CDR3 is 12 amino acids. Germline V gene lookup returns CDR1 SQVTM and CDR2 ANQGSEA. V gave up 4 bases and J gave up 5 bases, with 10 bases separating them. This chain joins TRBV29-1 and TRBJ2-3; a weak D match, TRBD2 (5 bases). The sample taken for sequencing was PBMCs. The sequence was collected from a middle-aged woman in good health and CMV-seropositive. In DNA, the CDR3 is TGCAGCGTTGTTGAGGGTGTAGATACGCAGTATTTT. Translated, it gives CSVVEGVDTQYF.